Each of the 31 T cell receptor beta chains below was sequenced from the same sample in a study of blood T cells in healthy people across ages. The authors ran a second PCR of about 7 to 12 cycles using a sample-barcoded 5' primer and a J-beta primer mix. MiXCR, run by TCRdb on the 5' RACE reads, gives a single entry per CDR3 protein. Found here are 1.5 million to 2 million distinct CDR3 sequences, roughly 27% of them singletons; the top ten hold about 7.7%. The sample consisted of blood. The receptors derive from a woman aged 30 to 39 in good health.

In this sample, this clonotype turned up many times. The chain has TRBV29-1 and TRBJ2-4, with D possibly being TRBD1 (5 bases). V lost 4 bases and J 12 bases, leaving 10 bases between the germline ends. The germline gives CDR1 SQVTM, CDR2 ANQGSEA. CDR3 length: 10 amino acids. The CDR3 spells CSVVTGAQYF. CDR3 bases: TGCAGCGTTGTAACTGGGGCTCAGTACTTC.

The chain uses TRBV28 and TRBJ2-3; D perhaps matches TRBD2 (5 bases). Germline CDR1 MDHEN, CDR2 SYDVKM. V was trimmed by 7 bases and J by 2 bases, leaving 13 bases between them. The CDR3 contains 14 residues. CDR3 protein: CASTRRTITDTQYF. The CDR3, as DNA: TGTGCCAGCACGAGGAGGACCATCACAGATACGCAGTATTTT.

This clonotype was picked up a small number of times. The V gene is TRBV12-3 or TRBV12-4, the J gene TRBJ1-2; TRBD1 aligns across 7 bases. This CDR3 is built from 13 residues. V was pared by 5 bases and J by 5 bases, with 5 bases of the junction left unmatched. CDR3 coding DNA: TGTGCCAGCAGTCAAGGACAGGAGTATGGCTACACCTTC. This translates into CASSQGQEYGYTF.

This clonotype appeared a few times. The chain employs TRBV12-3 or TRBV12-4 and TRBJ2-3, with 10 bases aligning to TRBD2. The CDR3 length is 14 residues. Germline trimming cut 3 bases from V and 5 bases from J; bases unmatched to any gene: 2. The CDR3 protein is CASSLPSGRDTQYF. In DNA form, the CDR3 reads TGTGCCAGCAGTTTGCCTAGCGGGAGAGATACGCAGTATTTT.

This chain connects TRBV5-1 to TRBJ2-7; TRBD2 matches at 10 bases. The CDR3 runs 18 residues. The ends lost 5 bases at V and 1 base at J; junction bases unmatched: 15. Per germline, CDR1 SGHRS and CDR2 YFSETQ. CDR3 protein: CASSGLASGRLISYEQYF. The CDR3 DNA sequence: TGCGCCAGCAGTGGTTTGGCTAGCGGGAGACTTATATCCTACGAGCAGTACTTC.

The V call is TRBV9, the J call TRBJ2-5, with D tentatively TRBD1 or TRBD2 (5 bases each). V lost 3 bases, J lost 4 bases, and 16 bases lay in between. CDR1 is SGDLS, CDR2 YYNGEE, per germline. This CDR3 is 15 amino acids long. The CDR3: CASSGTPFQGETQYF. The CDR3 DNA reads TGTGCCAGCAGCGGGACTCCTTTCCAGGGAGAGACCCAGTACTTC.

This clonotype was counted between two and nine times. The chain is built from TRBV5-1 and TRBJ2-3; 9 bases match TRBD2. Per the germline V gene, CDR1 is SGHRS and CDR2 is YFSETQ. J was trimmed by 5 bases and V by 0 bases; bases with no gene match: 7. The CDR3 totals 16 residues. The CDR3 spells CASSLGGGASGDTQYF. In nucleotides, the CDR3 is TGCGCCAGCAGCTTGGGCGGGGGGGCCTCGGGAGATACGCAGTATTTT.

The genes are TRBV4-1 and TRBJ1-3; 9 nucleotides match TRBD1. Losses at the gene ends were 4 bases for V and 6 bases for J; bases not matched to a gene: 7. The CDR3 is 15 amino acids. The germline V gene has CDR1 MGHRA and CDR2 YSYEKL. This CDR3 is CASSRGGTGLNTIYF. CDR3 nucleotide sequence: TGCGCCAGCAGCCGTGGAGGGACAGGGCTAAACACCATATATTTT.

In this sample, this clonotype turned up a few times. This chain connects TRBV14 to TRBJ2-1; no clear D gene. The V and J ends lost 3 bases and 11 bases respectively, with 14 bases between them. The CDR3 runs to 13 residues. Looked up from germline, CDR1 is SGHDN and CDR2 is FVKESK. The CDR3 loop is CASSHTGSLQQFF. The CDR3 nucleotides read TGTGCCAGCAGCCACACGGGCTCCCTTCAGCAGTTCTTC.

About this clonotype itself: Germline and junction disagree at one end, which may indicate a read error. In DNA, the CDR3 is TGTGCCAACAGTGTTGTACGGGGACCTTCTAACTATGGCTACACCTTC. Translation: CANSVVRGPSNYGYTF. V is TRBV2 and J is TRBJ1-2; a possible D gene is TRBD1 (5 bases). Germline V CDR1 and CDR2: SNHLY, FYNNEI. The CDR3 runs to 16 residues.

The chain couples TRBV20-1 to TRBJ1-5; unclear D gene. Trimming removed 3 bases at V and 3 bases at J, with 15 bases between. This CDR3 contains 15 residues. Germline loops: CDR1 DFQATT, CDR2 SNEGSKA (reference sequence). Here the CDR3 reads CSASRAAQYNQPQHF. The CDR3 nucleotides are TGCAGTGCTAGTAGGGCAGCTCAATACAATCAGCCCCAGCATTTT.

This chain joins TRBV12-3 or TRBV12-4 and TRBJ2-7; unclear D gene. V was cut by 3 bases and J by 2 bases, with 11 bases left in between. The CDR3 loop spans 14 amino acids. The CDR3 spells CASSFGLPAYEQYF. CDR3 nucleotides: TGTGCCAGCAGTTTCGGGCTCCCAGCCTACGAGCAGTACTTC.

A note on this clonotype: Sequence at one end of the junction differs from germline and may be a read error. V gene TRBV11-2 combines with J gene TRBJ2-1; D ambiguous. Germline V gives CDR1 SGHAT, CDR2 FQNNGV. The CDR3 has 13 residues. The CDR3 sequence is CASSLRAYNEQCF. The CDR3 DNA sequence: TGTGCCAGCAGCCTAAGGGCCTACAATGAGCAGTGCTTC.

This clonotype was found a few times. V is TRBV5-1 and J is TRBJ2-7, with D tentatively TRBD2 (6 bases). The CDR3 is made up of 12 amino acids. The germline gives CDR1 SGHRS, CDR2 YFSETQ. Trimming pared 5 bases from V and 6 bases from J, leaving 12 bases between. This CDR3 reads CASREPGGEQYF. CDR3 DNA sequence: TGCGCCAGCAGGGAGCCCGGGGGCGAGCAGTACTTC. Full variable domain (rest looked up from reference TRBV5-1 and TRBJ2-7): KAGVTQTPRYLIKTRGQQVTLSCSPISGHRSVSWYQQTPGQGLQFLFEYFSETQRNKGNFPGRFSGRQFSNSRSEMNVSTLELGDSALYLCASREPGGEQYFGPGTRLTVT.

This clonotype was found many times. This chain connects TRBV9 to TRBJ2-7; D perhaps matches TRBD2 (6 bases). V dropped 3 bases and J dropped 4 bases, with 14 bases sitting between them. The length of the CDR3 is 14 residues. Germline V lookup: CDR1 SGDLS, CDR2 YYNGEE. This chain's CDR3 is CASSETSLFYEQYF. The CDR3 nucleotides read TGTGCCAGCAGCGAGACTAGTCTTTTTTACGAGCAGTACTTC. The complete variable domain, with remaining parts taken from reference TRBV9 and TRBJ2-7, reads DSGVTQTPKHLITATGQRVTLRCSPRSGDLSVYWYQQSLDQGLQFLIQYYNGEERAKGNILERFSAQQFPDLHSELNLSSLELGDSALYFCASSETSLFYEQYFGPGTRLTVT.

This clonotype showed up just a few times. V and J are TRBV5-1 and TRBJ2-3; 13 nucleotides agree with TRBD2. V shed 4 bases and J 7 bases; nucleotides not matched to a gene: 12. In germline, CDR1 is SGHRS, CDR2 YFSETQ. The CDR3 has 17 residues. This chain's CDR3 is CASSGGGTSGTSNTQYF. The DNA of the CDR3 is TGCGCCAGCAGCGGCGGAGGGACTAGCGGGACCTCAAATACGCAGTATTTT.

This clonotype was seen a handful of times. This chain connects TRBV20-1 to TRBJ2-4; the D gene is possibly TRBD1 (5 bases). The CDR3 is 12 amino acids. With 7 bases removed from V and 3 bases from J, the gap between germline ends came to 10 bases. Germline CDR1 and CDR2: DFQATT and SNEGSKA (reference sequence). For the CDR3, the DNA is TGCAGTGACAGGTGGGGCAAAAACATTCAGTACTTC. Translating gives CSDRWGKNIQYF.

The chain has TRBV12-3 or TRBV12-4 and TRBJ2-7; D may match TRBD1 or TRBD2 (5 bases each). The V and J ends lost 6 bases and 5 bases respectively, with 14 bases between them. This CDR3 has 13 amino acids. CDR3 sequence: CASRRGERHEQYF. For the CDR3, the DNA is TGTGCCAGCAGGCGAGGGGAGCGACACGAGCAGTACTTC.

About this clonotype itself: Being one base from a much bigger clone, this may be a read error. The genes are TRBV7-2 and TRBJ2-7; 10 bases match TRBD1. This CDR3 spans 15 amino acids. Germline CDR1 is SGHTA and CDR2 is FQGNSA. CDR3 in DNA: TGTGCCAGCAACTTAGAGGACAGGGGGTCCTACGAGCAGTACTTC. It specifies CASNLEDRGSYEQYF.

This sequence joins TRBV20-1 and TRBJ2-1, with D perhaps TRBD2 (6 bases). The germline V gene has CDR1 DFQATT and CDR2 SNEGSKA (reference sequence). CDR3 length: 13 amino acids. Trimming took 6 bases from V and 8 from J, leaving 17 bases between them. CDR3 residues: CSAGDSRVDEQFF. In DNA, the CDR3 is TGCAGTGCGGGGGACTCGAGGGTCGATGAGCAGTTCTTC.

This chain links TRBV5-1 with TRBJ2-6; D is undetermined. Germline V gene sequence: CDR1 SGHRS, CDR2 YFSETQ. Trimming cost V 5 bases and J 0 bases, with 12 bases left between them. This CDR3 comprises 16 residues. The CDR3 here is CASRSGASSGANVLTF. The DNA of the CDR3 is TGCGCCAGCAGATCGGGTGCCTCCTCTGGGGCCAACGTCCTGACTTTC. The variable domain in full, completed from reference TRBV5-1 and TRBJ2-6, reads KAGVTQTPRYLIKTRGQQVTLSCSPISGHRSVSWYQQTPGQGLQFLFEYFSETQRNKGNFPGRFSGRQFSNSRSEMNVSTLELGDSALYLCASRSGASSGANVLTFGAGSRLTVL.

This clonotype was recorded many times. This sequence joins TRBV20-1 and TRBJ2-1; 11 bases agree with TRBD2. CDR1 is DFQATT, CDR2 SNEGSKA, per germline (reference sequence). Trimming at V came to 4 bases and at J to 10 bases, leaving 9 bases not matched to a gene. The CDR3 runs to 14 residues. CDR3 region: CSATPGLAAGEQFF. The DNA for the CDR3 is TGCAGTGCTACTCCGGGACTAGCGGCAGGCGAGCAGTTCTTC.

This clonotype showed up just a few times. This chain joins TRBV11-2 and TRBJ2-3; D remains ambiguous. V was shortened by 4 bases and J by 4 bases, with 15 bases between the two germline ends. The germline V gene has CDR1 SGHAT and CDR2 FQNNGV. CDR3 size: 15 residues. Written as DNA, the CDR3 is TGTGCCAGCAGCTCTGATGGCAGGCCCGCAGATACGCAGTATTTT. Translation gives CASSSDGRPADTQYF.

This rearrangement joins TRBV28 to TRBJ2-1, with 12 bases lining up with TRBD2. The germline CDR1 and CDR2 sequences are MDHEN and SYDVKM. The CDR3 totals 19 residues. V shed 1 base, J shed 5 bases, and the junction held 12 bases outside the gene matches. The CDR3 nucleotides are TGTGCCAGCAGTTTATTCAGCCTTCGACTAGCGGGGGACCACAATGAGCAGTTCTTC. Amino acids: CASSLFSLRLAGDHNEQFF. The variable domain in full, completed from reference TRBV28 and TRBJ2-1, reads DVKVTQSSRYLVKRTGEKVFLECVQDMDHENMFWYRQDPGLGLRLIYFSYDVKMKEKGDIPEGYSVSREKKERFSLILESASTNQTSMYLCASSLFSLRLAGDHNEQFFGPGTRLTVL.

This chain joins TRBV9 and TRBJ2-7; tentative D call: TRBD2 (5 bases). CDR3 size: 14 residues. The germline V gene has CDR1 SGDLS and CDR2 YYNGEE. Trimming took off 4 bases at V and 7 bases at J, with 18 bases between the two ends. DNA of the CDR3: TGTGCCAGCAGCCTGATGACGGGATGTGGGGAGCAGTACTTC. Its translation: CASSLMTGCGEQYF.

This clonotype occurred many times. The CDR3 DNA follows: TGTGCCAGCTTCTCCCCGGGACTAGACAACGAGCAGTACTTC. It encodes CASFSPGLDNEQYF. This chain links TRBV7-4 with TRBJ2-7, with TRBD2 matching 8 bases. The CDR3 extends over 14 amino acids. Germline V lookup: CDR1 SGHVT, CDR2 SQSDAQ. With V trimmed by 8 bases and J by 5 bases, 11 bases remained unmatched.

There are a few counts of this clonotype. The gene calls are TRBV6-4 and TRBJ2-1; either TRBD1 or TRBD2 may fit D (5 bases each). Germline CDR1 is MRHNA and CDR2 is SNTAGT. Trimming pared 3 bases from V and 7 bases from J, leaving 10 bases between. This CDR3 comprises 13 residues. Written as DNA, the CDR3 is TGTGCCAGCAGTGAGTCGAGGGGTAATGAGCAGTTCTTC. Residues: CASSESRGNEQFF.

The CDR3 DNA reads TGTGCCAGCAGCCAACGGAGGACAACCAGGTTAGAGCAGTACTTC. This encodes CASSQRRTTRLEQYF. This chain connects TRBV14 to TRBJ2-5; D may correspond to TRBD1 or TRBD2 (5 bases each). This CDR3 is 15 amino acids long. V dropped 2 bases and J dropped 11 bases, with 21 bases sitting between them. The germline CDR1 and CDR2 sequences are SGHDN and FVKESK. Full variable domain (rest looked up from reference TRBV14 and TRBJ2-5): EAGVTQFPSHSVIEKGQTVTLRCDPISGHDNLYWYRRVMGKEIKFLLHFVKESKQDESGMPNNRFLAERTGGTYSTLKVQPAELEDSGVYFCASSQRRTTRLEQYFGPGTRLLVL.

This chain connects TRBV7-2 to TRBJ2-4; D is ambiguous. Germline V CDR1 and CDR2: SGHTA, FQGNSA. The CDR3 length is 14 residues. The germline V and J ends were trimmed by 1 base and 13 bases, with 17 bases remaining between them. The CDR3 DNA reads as TGTGCCAGCAGCTTAGATTGGACCTACAATGAGCAGTACTTC. It is translated as CASSLDWTYNEQYF.

V gene TRBV10-3 combines with J gene TRBJ2-5; 12 bases map to TRBD2. V dropped 8 bases and J dropped 0; count of bases not matched to a gene: 10. Germline lookup yields CDR1 ENHRY and CDR2 SYGVKD. The CDR3 totals 17 residues. This CDR3 is CAIGPTLAGGNQETQYF. The DNA for the CDR3 is TGTGCCATCGGTCCGACTCTAGCGGGGGGGAACCAAGAGACCCAGTACTTC.

The chain combines TRBV11-3 with TRBJ2-5, with no clear D. Between the trimmed V and J ends, which lost 1 base and 7 bases, there was a span of 10 bases. The CDR3 consists of 13 residues. CDR1 and CDR2 from the germline V gene are SGHNT and YENEEA. The CDR3 protein is CASSLAYSGTQYF. As DNA, the CDR3 is TGTGCCAGCAGCTTAGCGTACTCCGGGACCCAGTACTTC.